The TCR beta chain under discussion was sequenced for a study of early T cells in non-severe SARS-CoV-2 infection. Study context: Sequenced bulk RNA came from whole blood that was unsorted, and chains were unpaired. Study-wide findings and caveats: VDJdb-based annotation leaned toward anti-spike CD8 responses and missed private and CD4 specificities.

The table lists this clonotype with many counts. Its specificity is not known. This CDR3 comprises 14 residues. Germline V gene data show CDR1 as DFQATT and CDR2 as SNEGSKA (reference sequence). Trimming removed 5 bases at V and 4 bases at J, with 15 bases between. Individual cDNA molecules were tagged with unique molecular identifiers. TCRdb independently ran MiXCR on the 5' RACE reads; one entry per CDR3 protein. The sample includes about 42,000 distinct CDR3 sequences, less than 8.5% of them seen just once. The sample was whole blood. The chain links TRBV20-1 to TRBJ1-3; weak D call: TRBD1 (6 bases). This clonotype was sampled from an adult who was a healthcare worker with PCR-confirmed SARS-CoV-2 infection or an uninfected control (not recorded which). The CDR3 coding sequence is TGCAGTGCTGTGGACAGCCATCGGGGAAACACCATATATTTT. Its protein product is CSAVDSHRGNTIYF.